This record looks at one T cell receptor (beta chain) sequence and its context. What it binds is unknown. This specimen belongs to a study of long-term antiretroviral therapy in people with HIV. Study-wide points: ART preceded a rise in diversity that nonetheless stayed lower than in transplant donor controls.

Survey-level immunoSEQ v3.0 assays were run. Clones were read by immunoSEQ multiplex PCR, and TCRdb kept only the in-frame ones, dropping some. The sample comprises more than 30,000 clones, 70% to 80% of which are singletons, and about 3% rests with the top ten. Germline V gene sequence: CDR1 SGHRS, CDR2 YFSETQ. V lost 6 bases to trimming and J lost 6 bases, with 12 bases between them. The CDR3 is 13 amino acids. This material consisted of unsorted PBMCs, taken 1.9 years after starting antiretroviral therapy. The TCR originated in a man aged 18 to 35 with HIV. The V gene is TRBV5-1, the J gene TRBJ2-2; no clear D. The CDR3 here is CASTLNAPGELFF. The CDR3 DNA reads as TGCGCCAGCACCTTAAATGCGCCCGGGGAGCTGTTTTTT.